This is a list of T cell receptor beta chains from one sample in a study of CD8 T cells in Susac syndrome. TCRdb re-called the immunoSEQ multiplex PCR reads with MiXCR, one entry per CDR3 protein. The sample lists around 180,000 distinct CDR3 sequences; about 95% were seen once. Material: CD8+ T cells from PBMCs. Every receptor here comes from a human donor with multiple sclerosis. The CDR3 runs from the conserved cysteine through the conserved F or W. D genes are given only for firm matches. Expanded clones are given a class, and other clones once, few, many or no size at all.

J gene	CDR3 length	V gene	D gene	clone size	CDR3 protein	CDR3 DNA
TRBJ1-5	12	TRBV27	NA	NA	CASSRSGRPQHF	TGTGCCAGCAGTAGGTCTGGTCGGCCCCAGCATTTT
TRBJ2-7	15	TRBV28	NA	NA	CASSGPGAYSYEQYF	TGTGCCAGCAGTGGGCCAGGGGCTTACTCCTACGAGCAGTACTTC
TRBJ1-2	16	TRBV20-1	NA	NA	CSARRPVLRANYGYTF	TGCAGTGCTAGAAGACCCGTATTACGAGCTAACTATGGCTACACCTTC
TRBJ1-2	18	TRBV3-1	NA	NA	CASSHLVTPGPNNYGYTF	TGTGCCAGCAGCCACCTTGTAACACCGGGACCGAATAACTATGGCTACACCTTC
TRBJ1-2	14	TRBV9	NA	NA	CASSGQTVYYGYTF	TGTGCCAGCAGCGGACAGACAGTATACTATGGCTACACCTTC
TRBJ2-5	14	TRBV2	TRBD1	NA	CARHARDSQETQYF	TGTGCCAGACATGCCAGGGACAGCCAAGAGACCCAGTACTTC
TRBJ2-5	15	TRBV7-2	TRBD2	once	CASSPLGGSQETQYF	TGTGCCAGCAGCCCATTGGGGGGGTCCCAAGAGACCCAGTACTTC
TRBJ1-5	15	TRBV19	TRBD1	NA	CASSAGQVNNQPQHF	TGTGCCAGTAGTGCGGGACAGGTTAACAATCAGCCCCAGCATTTT
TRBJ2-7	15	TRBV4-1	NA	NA	CASSQGGAATYEQYF	TGCGCCAGCAGCCAAGGTGGGGCAGCGACCTACGAGCAGTACTTC
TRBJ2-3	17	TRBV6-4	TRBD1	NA	CASSDSSGDRGTDTQYF	TGTGCCAGCAGTGACTCGAGTGGGGACAGGGGCACAGATACGCAGTATTTT
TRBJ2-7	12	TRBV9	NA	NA	CASSVDGYEQYF	TGTGCCAGCAGCGTAGACGGGTACGAGCAGTACTTC
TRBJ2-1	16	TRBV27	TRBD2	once	CASSLLAGGRWNEQFF	TGTGCCAGCAGTTTACTAGCGGGAGGCAGGTGGAATGAGCAGTTCTTC
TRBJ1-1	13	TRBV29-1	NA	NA	CSVVSGVFTEAFF	TGCAGCGTTGTGTCAGGGGTGTTCACTGAAGCTTTCTTT
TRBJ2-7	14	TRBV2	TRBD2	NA	CASRGLAGVSEQYF	TGTGCCAGCAGGGGACTAGCGGGAGTGAGTGAGCAGTACTTC
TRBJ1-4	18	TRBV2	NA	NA	CASSVSGHGFATNEKLFF	TGTGCCAGCAGTGTCTCGGGACACGGATTCGCAACTAATGAAAAACTGTTTTTT
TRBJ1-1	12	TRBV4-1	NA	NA	CASSQDSGEAFF	TGCGCCAGCAGCCAAGACTCGGGTGAAGCTTTCTTT
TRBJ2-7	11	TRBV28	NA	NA	CASSVGSEQYF	TGTGCCAGCAGCGTGGGGTCCGAGCAGTACTTC
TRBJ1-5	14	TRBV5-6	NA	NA	CASSLGSRNQPQHF	TGTGCCAGCAGCTTGGGCAGCCGCAATCAGCCCCAGCATTTT
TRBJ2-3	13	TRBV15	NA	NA	CATSSPARDTQYF	TGTGCCACCAGCTCTCCAGCTAGGGATACGCAGTATTTT
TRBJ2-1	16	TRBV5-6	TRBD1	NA	CASSFMTGGSVNEQFF	TGTGCCAGCAGCTTTATGACAGGGGGGTCCGTCAATGAGCAGTTCTTC
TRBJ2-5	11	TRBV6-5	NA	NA	CASSYLETQYF	TGTGCCAGCAGTTACTTAGAGACCCAGTACTTC
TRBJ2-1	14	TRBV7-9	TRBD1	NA	CASEQDRVVNEQFF	TGTGCCAGCGAGCAGGACAGGGTGGTCAATGAGCAGTTCTTC
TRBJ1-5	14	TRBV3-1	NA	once	CASSRGFGKQPQHF	TGTGCCAGCAGCCGGGGTTTTGGGAAACAGCCCCAGCATTTT
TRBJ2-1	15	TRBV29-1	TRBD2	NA	CSVEDGGRVYNEQFF	TGCAGCGTTGAAGACGGCGGGAGGGTCTACAATGAGCAGTTCTTC
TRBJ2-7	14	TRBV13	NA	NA	CASSLAGDPYEQYF	TGTGCCAGCAGCTTAGCGGGAGACCCCTACGAGCAGTACTTC
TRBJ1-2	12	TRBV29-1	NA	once	CSVPSGMSGYTF	TGCAGCGTCCCCAGTGGTATGAGCGGCTACACCTTC
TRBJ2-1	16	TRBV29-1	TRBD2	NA	CSVEDPTSGPYNEQFF	TGCAGCGTTGAAGACCCGACTAGCGGACCGTACAATGAGCAGTTCTTC
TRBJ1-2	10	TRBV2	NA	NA	CASSIYGYTF	TGTGCCAGCAGTATATATGGCTACACCTTC
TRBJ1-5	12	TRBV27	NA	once	CASSSVGQPQHF	TGTGCCAGCAGTTCTGTGGGTCAGCCCCAGCATTTT
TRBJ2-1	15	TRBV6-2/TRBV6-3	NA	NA	CASKRFKRGPDEQFF	TGTGCCAGCAAGCGGTTCAAGAGGGGTCCGGATGAGCAGTTCTTC
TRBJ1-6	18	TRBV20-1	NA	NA	CSARASGGSGAYNSPLHF	TGCAGTGCTAGAGCCTCCGGGGGATCAGGGGCCTATAATTCACCCCTCCACTTT